These 5 T cell receptor beta chains came from one sample sequenced in a study of human T cells and chemical hapten exposure. The time point here: pre-sensitization, week 0. The treatment: therapeutic diphenylcyclopropenone sensitization with weekly scalp DPC. TCRdb reanalysed the RACE reads using MiXCR and keeps one entry per CDR3 protein. The sample contains 270,000 or so distinct CDR3 sequences, just under 8% of which appear only once. The starting material was whole blood, obtained in connection with sensitization to the hapten diphenylcyclopropenone (DPC). The origin of the receptors is a man younger than 35 with alopecia areata. Some clones in this sample may be carry-over from other donors' samples.

The genes are TRBV7-7 and TRBJ1-1; D gene unclear. Between the trimmed V and J ends, which lost 1 base and 3 bases, there was a span of 6 bases. The CDR3 is made up of 13 amino acids. CDR1 is SSHAT, CDR2 FNYEAQ, per germline (reference sequence). The CDR3 reads CASSLGLDTEAFF. As DNA, the CDR3 is TGTGCCAGCAGCTTAGGTCTGGACACTGAAGCTTTCTTT.

About this clonotype itself: A much larger clone lies one base from this, so it may be a read error. This chain joins TRBV10-3 and TRBJ2-3; 12 positions match TRBD2. The CDR3 is 17 amino acids. Germline CDR1 is ENHRY and CDR2 is SYGVKD. CDR3 loop: CAISESTSGGSTDTQFF. For the CDR3, the DNA is TGTGCCATCAGTGAGTCTACTAGCGGGGGGTCCACAGATACGCAGTTTTTT.

There are a few counts of this clonotype. This rearrangement joins TRBV5-1 to TRBJ1-6, with 11 nucleotides matching TRBD1. Germline-derived CDR1 and CDR2 are SGHRS and YFSETQ. The CDR3 is 15 residues long. With 4 bases clipped from V and 11 bases from J, the junction kept 8 bases outside the gene matches. The CDR3 region has the DNA TGCGCCAGCAGCACCGGGACAGGGGGTATGGCACCCCTCCACTTT. Protein sequence: CASSTGTGGMAPLHF.

This clonotype has just a few counts. The chain combines TRBV7-2 with TRBJ2-7, with 12 bases fitting TRBD1. The CDR3 sequence is 13 residues long. With 5 bases clipped from V and 6 bases from J, the junction kept 2 bases outside the gene matches. Per germline, CDR1 SGHTA and CDR2 FQGNSA. The CDR3 DNA sequence: TGTGCCAGCAGCGGGACAGGGGGCGCCGAGCAGTACTTC. This translates into CASSGTGGAEQYF.

This clonotype was detected many times. CDR3 loop: CAISVGSYNSPLHF. DNA of the CDR3: TGTGCCATCAGTGTGGGCTCCTATAATTCACCCCTCCACTTT. The genes are TRBV10-3 and TRBJ1-6; no clear D. V lost 4 bases and J 0 bases, leaving 4 bases between the germline ends. This CDR3 comprises 14 residues. Germline V lookup: CDR1 ENHRY, CDR2 SYGVKD.